This T cell receptor (beta chain) was profiled in a study of blood T cell repertoires in COVID-19 (dated by TCRdb to between 2020 and 2021). Regarding the research as a whole: Collaborator samples came from the United States, Italy and Spain and covered acute and convalescent phases of COVID-19. The sample metadata nearly always contained a de-identified subject ID, COVID-19 status, age in years and sex. The samples were drawn from the first 160 participants of the ongoing ImmuneRACE study and from some 1,300 subjects provided by 6 global collaborators. Where available, HLA class I and class II types were taken from metadata supplied by the sample provider and were not determined by assay-based typing. The repertoires were released in a freely available public database intended as a resource for research on the immune response to SARS-CoV-2. The prospective study material was composed of cDNA or gDNA derived from T cells, B-cell-depleted T cells, or PBMCs. Subjects who had been exposed to COVID-19, were actively infected with it, or had recovered from it provided the deeply sampled blood TCRbeta repertoires that made up the dataset.

As to this clone: The antigen it recognizes is unknown. No clone much larger than this one lies a single base away; base qualities are absent.

From its cysteine to its phenylalanine, the CDR3 spans 18 amino acids. Only the CDR3 part of the read is kept: 54 bases, read in frame from the first base. One collaborating source in Seattle enrolled patients while the patients were actively infected and followed the patients over time throughout the course of disease. The collaborating institutions used their own protocols to collect whole blood in K2EDTA tubes. Collaborator samples were shipped for TCRbeta analysis as frozen whole blood, isolated PBMCs, or DNA extracted from either sample type. Results and caveats for the whole study, not just this receptor: The quantity of clinical and demographic metadata differed by source and by participant and was supplied without curation.

TCRbeta CDR3 regions were amplified from genomic DNA using the immunoSEQ Assay, a bias-controlled multiplex PCR. In the original analysis: Nucleated cell counts per sample were estimated from amplification of reference gene primers within the assay. Sequence reads were collapsed and filtered to measure the absolute abundance of every unique TCRbeta CDR3 rearrangement. For each sample, productive Simpson clonality was calculated as the square root of Simpson's diversity index over productive rearrangements. The immuneACCESS repertoire file appears here via TCRdb, limited to in-frame rearrangements. These files lack a portion of the clones; in checked studies, under half of the deficit traces to unresolved V genes, and the cause of the others is not known. V and J calls and clone size follow that table, whereas D and trimming were derived from the DNA. This sample has about 250,000 clones in its table, and about 91% of those were observed once. Roughly 6.7% of the sample rests with the top ten.

The sequence came from a woman in her twenties or thirties with COVID-19, enrolled during active disease. The V and J segments used are TRBV21-1 and TRBJ2-4; the table's D gene call, TRBD1, was not cross checked with the DNA. TRBV21-1 is tagged as a pseudogene. The material sequenced was peripheral blood. The CDR3 region has the sequence CASSRVSTTGWPKNIQYF. The base sequence is TGTGCCAGCAGCAGGGTCTCCACTACAGGGTGGCCCAAAAACATTCAGTACTTC.